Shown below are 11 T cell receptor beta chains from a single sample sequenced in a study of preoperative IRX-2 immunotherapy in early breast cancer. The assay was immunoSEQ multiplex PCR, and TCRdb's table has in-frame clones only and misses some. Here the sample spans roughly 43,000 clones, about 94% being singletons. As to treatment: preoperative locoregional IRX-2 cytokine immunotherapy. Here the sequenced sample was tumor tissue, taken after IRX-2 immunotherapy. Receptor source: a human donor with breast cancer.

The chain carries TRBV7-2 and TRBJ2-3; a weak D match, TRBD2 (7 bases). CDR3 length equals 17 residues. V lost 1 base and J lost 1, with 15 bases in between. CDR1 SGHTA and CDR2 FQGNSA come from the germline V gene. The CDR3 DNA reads TGTGCCAGCAGCTTAGAATCACGGGGGGCCGGCACAGATACGCAGTATTTT. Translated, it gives CASSLESRGAGTDTQYF.

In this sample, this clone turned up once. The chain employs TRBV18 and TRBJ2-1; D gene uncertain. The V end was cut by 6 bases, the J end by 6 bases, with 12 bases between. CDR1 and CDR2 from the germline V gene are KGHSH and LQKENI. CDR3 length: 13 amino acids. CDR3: CASSGRNSNEQFF. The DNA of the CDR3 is TGTGCCAGCTCGGGCCGGAATAGCAATGAGCAGTTCTTC.

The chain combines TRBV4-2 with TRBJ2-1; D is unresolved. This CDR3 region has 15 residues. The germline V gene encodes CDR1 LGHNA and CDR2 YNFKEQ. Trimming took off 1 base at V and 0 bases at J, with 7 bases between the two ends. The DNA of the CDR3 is TGTGCCAGCAGCCAAGGGGGTAGCTCCTACAATGAGCAGTTCTTC. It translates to CASSQGGSSYNEQFF.

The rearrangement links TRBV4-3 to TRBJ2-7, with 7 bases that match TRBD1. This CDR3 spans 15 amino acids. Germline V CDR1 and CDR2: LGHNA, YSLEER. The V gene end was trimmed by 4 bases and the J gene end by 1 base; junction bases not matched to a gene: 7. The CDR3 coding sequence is TGCGCCAGCAGCCTTCAGGGGGACGGTTCCTACGAGCAGTACTTC. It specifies CASSLQGDGSYEQYF.

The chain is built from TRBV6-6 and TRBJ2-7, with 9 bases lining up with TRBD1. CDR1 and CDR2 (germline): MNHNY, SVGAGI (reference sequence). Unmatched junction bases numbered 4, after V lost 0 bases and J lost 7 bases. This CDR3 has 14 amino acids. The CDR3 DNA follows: TGTGCCAGCAGTTACTCGGACAGGGGAAGGGAGCAGTACTTC. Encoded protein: CASSYSDRGREQYF.

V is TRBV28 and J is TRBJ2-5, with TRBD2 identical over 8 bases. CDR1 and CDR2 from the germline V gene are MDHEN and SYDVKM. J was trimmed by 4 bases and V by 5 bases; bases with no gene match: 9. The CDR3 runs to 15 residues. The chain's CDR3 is CASSLTSGGLETQYF. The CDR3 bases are TGTGCCAGCAGTCTCACTAGCGGCGGATTAGAGACCCAGTACTTC.

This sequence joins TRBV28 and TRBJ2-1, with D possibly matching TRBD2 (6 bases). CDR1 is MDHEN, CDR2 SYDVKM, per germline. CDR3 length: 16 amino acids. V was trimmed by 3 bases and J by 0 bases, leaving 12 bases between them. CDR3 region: CASSLRRGYSYNEQFF. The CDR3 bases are TGTGCCAGCAGTTTGAGGCGGGGTTACTCCTACAATGAGCAGTTCTTC.

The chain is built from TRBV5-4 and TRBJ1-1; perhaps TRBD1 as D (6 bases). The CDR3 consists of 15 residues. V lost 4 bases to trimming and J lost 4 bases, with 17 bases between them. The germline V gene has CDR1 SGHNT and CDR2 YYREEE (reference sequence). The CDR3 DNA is TGTGCCAGCAGCCGGGGGGCTTCCTCTTCCACTGAAGCTTTCTTT. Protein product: CASSRGASSSTEAFF. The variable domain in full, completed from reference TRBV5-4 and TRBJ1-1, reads ETGVTQSPTHLIKTRGQQVTLRCSSQSGHNTVSWYQQALGQGPQFIFQYYREEENGRGNFPPRFSGLQFPNYSSELNVNALELDDSALYLCASSRGASSSTEAFFGQGTRLTVV.

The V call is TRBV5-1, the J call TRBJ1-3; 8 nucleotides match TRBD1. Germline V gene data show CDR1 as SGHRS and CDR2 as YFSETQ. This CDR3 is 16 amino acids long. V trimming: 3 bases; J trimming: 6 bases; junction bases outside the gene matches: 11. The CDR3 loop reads CASSWNTRGPENTIYF. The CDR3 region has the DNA TGCGCCAGCAGCTGGAACACCAGGGGGCCTGAAAACACCATATATTTT.

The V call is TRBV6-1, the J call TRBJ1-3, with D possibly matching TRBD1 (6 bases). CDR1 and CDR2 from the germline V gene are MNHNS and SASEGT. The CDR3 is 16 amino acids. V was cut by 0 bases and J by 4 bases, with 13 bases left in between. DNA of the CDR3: TGTGCCAGCAGTGAAGCCCCGGGGGCATACGGAAACACCATATATTTT. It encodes CASSEAPGAYGNTIYF.

CDR3 protein: CASSQGEVGQPQHF. In DNA, the CDR3 is TGTGCCAGCAGCCAGGGAGAGGTTGGTCAGCCCCAGCATTTT. This chain connects TRBV2 to TRBJ1-5; D perhaps matches TRBD1 (5 bases). CDR1 and CDR2 (germline): SNHLY, FYNNEI. Trimming took 6 bases from V and 6 from J, leaving 15 bases between them. The CDR3 has 14 residues.